This T cell receptor (gamma chain) comes out of a study of γδ T cells in repeated Plasmodium falciparum infection. Across the study: Each infection was followed by sampling at 21 days, plus baseline and some pre-infection draws.

This clone was detected many times. This sample includes further DNA sequences coding for the same CDR3. Each sorted gammadelta sample had TRG and TRD chains sequenced. TCRdb made new clone calls on the multiplex PCR reads using CATT. The sample includes about 30,000 gamma-chain clones, approximately 1.4% of them seen just once. Bulk repertoires came from Vgamma9/Vdelta2+ or Vdelta2-negative gammadelta T cells flow-sorted from PBMC. The CDR3 consists of 17 residues. Germline V gene data show CDR1 as GITISATS and CDR2 as ISYDGTV (reference sequence). Losses at the gene ends were 3 bases for V and 2 bases for J; bases not matched to a gene: 4.

The receptor comes from a pool of human donors (malaria-infected and uninfected, not separated). The chain combines TRGV9 with TRGJP. Sequencing input: gamma-delta T cells from blood. The CDR3, as DNA: TGTGCCTTGTGGGAGCCGCGGCAAGAGTTGGGCAAAAAAATCAAGGTATTT. It encodes CALWEPRQELGKKIKVF.